Shown below are 9 T cell receptor beta chains from a single sample sequenced in a study of T cells in Graves' hyperthyroidism and ophthalmopathy. Amplification of TCR beta CDR3 regions used RNA as the template. Initially, a first-round RT-PCR of the TCR CDR3 employed the HTBI primer set. TCRdb redid the calling of the multiplex PCR reads with MiXCR, one entry per CDR3 protein. The sample contains 600,000 to 650,000 distinct CDR3 sequences, around 16% of which appear only once. The sequenced material came from blood. The receptors shown here come from a woman in her twenties or thirties with Graves' hyperthyroidism.

The genes are TRBV10-3 and TRBJ2-1; 11 bases match TRBD2. The germline gives CDR1 ENHRY, CDR2 SYGVKD. This CDR3 is built from 18 residues. V trimming: 1 base; J trimming: 3 bases; junction bases outside the gene matches: 8. The CDR3 here is CAISEWRVGTSGYNEQFF. The CDR3 DNA sequence: TGTGCCATCAGTGAGTGGCGGGTCGGGACTAGCGGCTACAATGAGCAGTTCTTC.

The V and J genes are TRBV11-2 and TRBJ2-7, with D perhaps given as TRBD1 or TRBD2 (5 bases each). CDR1 is SGHAT and CDR2 is FQNNGV in the germline V gene. V was pared by 1 base and J by 0 bases, with 10 bases between. The CDR3 contains 15 residues. CDR3 sequence reads: CASSLVGDGSYEQYF. The DNA for the CDR3 is TGTGCCAGCAGCTTAGTAGGGGACGGCTCCTACGAGCAGTACTTC.

This clonotype was picked up a small number of times. The genes are TRBV2 and TRBJ1-5; perhaps TRBD1 as D (6 bases). The CDR3 covers 16 residues. Germline V CDR1 and CDR2: SNHLY, FYNNEI. V was pared by 2 bases and J by 6 bases, with 17 bases between. The CDR3 coding sequence is TGTGCCAGCAGTGAACGTTCAGGGGTGTTTGGTCAGCCCCAGCATTTT. Translating gives CASSERSGVFGQPQHF.

Note on this clonotype: A much larger clone differs from this one at a single base, so this may be a read error. The gene calls are TRBV5-1 and TRBJ2-3, with a weak D call TRBD2 (5 bases). The V end was cut by 3 bases, the J end by 1 base, with 9 bases between. Germline CDR1 SGHRS, CDR2 YFSETQ. The CDR3 is 14 residues long. Here the CDR3 DNA reads TGCGCCAGCAGCTACACTAGAGGCACAGATACGCAGTATTTT. Its translation: CASSYTRGTDTQYF.

This clonotype was counted at least ten times. The rearrangement links TRBV7-2 to TRBJ2-3; a weak D match, TRBD1 (6 bases). CDR1 is SGHTA, CDR2 FQGNSA, per germline. The CDR3 has 15 amino acids. V dropped 6 bases and J dropped 0 bases, with 13 bases sitting between them. The CDR3 here is CASRLQGTSTDTQYF. The CDR3 DNA reads TGTGCCAGCAGGTTACAGGGTACTAGCACAGATACGCAGTATTTT.

The rearrangement uses TRBV10-3 and TRBJ2-5; no reliable D call. Per the germline V gene, CDR1 is ENHRY and CDR2 is SYGVKD. V was cut by 5 bases and J by 1 base, with 8 bases left in between. The CDR3 covers 13 residues. The DNA of the CDR3 is TGTGCCATCAGTTTCAACTTCCAAGAGACCCAGTACTTC. It encodes CAISFNFQETQYF.

The table lists this clonotype with many counts. The chain is built from TRBV6-1 and TRBJ2-7, with D hard to call. The V gene's germline CDR1 is MNHNS and CDR2 SASEGT. This CDR3 comprises 13 residues. Trimming cost V 5 bases and J 7 bases, with 15 bases left between them. The CDR3 DNA reads TGTGCCAGCAGTTTAGGACGGCTCCGGGAGCAGTACTTC. Translation gives CASSLGRLREQYF.

V and J are TRBV5-1 and TRBJ1-1, with a weak D call TRBD1 (5 bases). The CDR3 loop spans 15 amino acids. The V end lost 3 bases, the J end lost 2 bases, and 14 bases lay between the germline ends. Germline loops: CDR1 SGHRS, CDR2 YFSETQ. CDR3 sequence (DNA): TGCGCCAGCAGCTGGCGTCAGGGCATCAACACTGAAGCTTTCTTT. The encoded protein is CASSWRQGINTEAFF.

This clonotype was counted a few times. The chain employs TRBV6-1 and TRBJ2-3; D remains ambiguous. The CDR3 runs 14 residues. Germline assignment: CDR1 MNHNS and CDR2 SASEGT. Trimming took 0 bases from V and 1 from J, leaving 5 bases between them. The chain's CDR3 is CASSEAPGTDTQYF. The CDR3 DNA follows: TGTGCCAGCAGTGAAGCGCCCGGCACAGATACGCAGTATTTT.